These 23 T cell receptor beta chains came from one sample sequenced in a study of T cell clonality in common variable immunodeficiency. Sequencing was performed with immunoSEQ multiplex PCR; in TCRdb, only in-frame clones are kept and a portion is missing. This sample shows roughly 70,000 clones and no singletons; 1.7% rests with the ten largest. Sample: peripheral blood mononuclear cells. These receptors all stem from a person aged 18 to 69 in good health.

This clone was counted many times. The sequence runs out 3 residues before the end of the CDR3; the remainder is reconstructed from the germline J gene. The chain is built from TRBV12-3 or TRBV12-4 and TRBJ1-5; no reliable D call. With 3 bases removed from V and 6 bases from J, the gap between germline ends came to 12 bases. The CDR3 consists of 14 residues. The covered CDR3 bases are TGTGCCAGCAGTTTCCCCGGGGAAGGTCAGCCC. The encoded protein is CASSFPGEGQP. The whole CDR3 protein reads CASSFPGEGQPQHF.

This clone was found many times. Sequencing ends 3 residues short of the CDR3 end; the germline J gene provides the rest. The chain is built from TRBV20-1 and TRBJ1-5; weak D call: TRBD1 (6 bases). Germline V lookup: CDR1 DFQATT, CDR2 SNEGSKA (reference sequence). This CDR3 spans 14 amino acids. Trimming took 6 bases from V and 9 from J, leaving 21 bases between them. CDR3 sequence reads: CSAQTAGETAPQHF. The part of the CDR3 DNA that was read is TGCAGTGCCCAAACTGCAGGGGAGACTGCGCCC.

Many counts were recorded for this clone. The read halts 3 residues ahead of the CDR3 end, with the missing end drawn from the germline J gene. This chain links TRBV18 with TRBJ1-1, with no clear D. V lost 1 base, J lost 0 bases, and 6 bases lay in between. CDR1 is KGHSH and CDR2 is LQKENI in the germline V gene. The CDR3 is 14 amino acids. The DNA read from the CDR3 is TGTGCCAGCTCACCACTAGGGCTGAACACTGAA. Protein: CASSPLGLNTE. In full, the CDR3 is CASSPLGLNTEAFF.

This clone appeared many times. Sequencing ends 3 residues short of the CDR3 end; the germline J gene provides the rest. The chain combines TRBV7-9 with TRBJ1-5; perhaps TRBD1 as D (6 bases). The CDR3 length is 12 residues. V was cut by 10 bases and J by 4 bases, with 11 bases left in between. Germline V gene sequence: CDR1 SEHNR, CDR2 FQNEAQ (reference sequence). The CDR3 DNA, read in part, is TGTGCCATTGGGGGGGCAAATCAGCCC. Translating gives CAIGGANQP. The entire CDR3 protein reads CAIGGANQPQHF.

The sample holds many counts of this clone. Sequencing ends 3 residues short of the CDR3 end; the germline J gene provides the rest. This sequence joins TRBV5-1 and TRBJ2-3; D unclear. V was clipped by 4 bases and J by 0 bases, with 12 bases between them. Germline-derived CDR1 and CDR2 are SGHRS and YFSETQ. The CDR3 sequence is 15 residues long. This CDR3 reads CASSNLGLSTDTQYF. The sequenced CDR3 bases are TGCGCCAGCAGCAATTTGGGCCTTAGCACAGATACG.

In this sample, this clone turned up many times. The sequenced fragment ends 3 residues before the CDR3 boundary, so the rest is inferred from the germline J gene. The rearrangement links TRBV12-3 or TRBV12-4 to TRBJ2-1, with D uncertain. The CDR3 sequence is 19 residues long. The ends were cut back, 3 bases at V and 0 bases at J, with 21 bases in the middle. The sequenced part of the CDR3 DNA is TGTGCCAGCAGTTTGCGAATGACTCAGCGCACGAGCTCCTACAATGAG. This encodes CASSLRMTQRTSSYNE. The whole CDR3 is CASSLRMTQRTSSYNEQFF.

There are many counts of this clone. The read falls 3 residues short of the CDR3 end, and the missing part is taken from the germline J gene. This chain connects TRBV6-1 to TRBJ2-7, with D hard to call. The CDR3 has 12 residues. Between the trimmed V and J ends, which lost 4 bases and 3 bases, there was a span of 7 bases. From germline, CDR1 is MNHNS and CDR2 SASEGT. The chain's CDR3 is CASSGQIYEQYF. The DNA read from the CDR3 is TGTGCCAGCAGTGGGCAGATCTACGAG.

This clone has at least ten counts. The CDR3 is CAWSVQGDEQYF. The sequenced CDR3 bases are TGTGCCTGGAGTGTTCAAGGGGACGAG. The V call is TRBV30, the J call TRBJ2-7, with TRBD1 as a possible D gene (5 bases). The read ends 3 residues shy of where the CDR3 ends; the end is completed using the germline J gene. The germline CDR1 and CDR2 sequences are GTSNPN and SVGIG (reference sequence). This CDR3 is 12 amino acids long. Trimming removed 0 bases from V and 5 bases from J, with 8 bases in between.

This clone was seen at least ten times. The missing CDR3 end, 3 residues past where the read stops, is filled in from the germline J gene. The chain couples TRBV2 to TRBJ2-4; 7 bases match TRBD1. J lost 3 bases, V lost 9 bases, and 8 bases had no gene match. The CDR3 totals 14 residues. Germline V gives CDR1 SNHLY, CDR2 FYNNEI. The CDR3 reads CARQGFGDKNIQYF. Partial CDR3 DNA: TGTGCCAGACAGGGGTTTGGGGACAAAAACATT.

The sample holds many counts of this clone. The CDR3 extends 3 residues past the end of the read, so its final part is completed from the germline J gene. This chain connects TRBV4-1 to TRBJ1-1, with a tentative D call TRBD1 (6 bases). The CDR3 totals 15 residues. Germline CDR1 reads MGHRA; CDR2 reads YSYEKL. With 3 bases removed from V and 2 bases from J, the gap between germline ends came to 13 bases. The CDR3 bases that were read are TGCGCCAGCAGCCAGAACCAACAGGGAAACACTGAA. Encoded protein: CASSQNQQGNTE. The whole CDR3 protein reads CASSQNQQGNTEAFF.

Turning to this clone: The CDR3 is cut off 3 residues early in the read; its end comes from the germline J gene. The chain has TRBV6-4 and TRBJ1-1; no firm D call. This CDR3 region has 14 residues. V gave up 7 bases and J gave up 1 base, with 13 bases separating them. Germline CDR1 and CDR2: MRHNA and SNTAGT. The part of the CDR3 DNA that was read is TGTGCCAGCATGGCAACTGCGGCGAACACTGAA. Protein product: CASMATAANTE. The full CDR3 reads CASMATAANTEAFF.

This clone was found a few times. The sequence runs out 3 residues before the end of the CDR3; the remainder is reconstructed from the germline J gene. J is TRBJ1-6 and V is TRBV5-5, with unresolved D. V lost 1 base to trimming and J lost 0 bases, with 5 bases between them. The CDR3 sequence is 15 residues long. Per the germline V gene, CDR1 is SGHKS and CDR2 is YYEKEE (reference sequence). CDR3 amino acids: CASSLSGSYNSPLHF. The part of the CDR3 DNA that was read is TGTGCCAGCAGCTTGTCGGGCTCCTATAATTCACCC.

In regard to this clone: From the germline J gene comes the end of the CDR3, since the read stops 3 residues before it. The chain recombines TRBV6-1 with TRBJ2-3, with D possibly TRBD1 on 6 matching bases. Germline V gene sequence: CDR1 MNHNS, CDR2 SASEGT. Trimming stripped 0 bases from V and 2 bases from J, with 18 bases between. The CDR3 totals 18 residues. The CDR3 region is CASSEATFTGLYTDTQYF. The CDR3 DNA, read in part, is TGTGCCAGCAGTGAAGCCACCTTTACAGGGTTGTACACAGATACG.

Ten or more counts support this clone. The CDR3 loop reads CASSFRGETQYF. The covered CDR3 bases are TGTGCCAGCAGCTTTAGGGGAGAGACC. V and J are TRBV5-5 and TRBJ2-5; D might be TRBD1 (5 bases). The read halts 3 residues ahead of the CDR3 end, with the missing end drawn from the germline J gene. The V end lost 2 bases, the J end lost 4 bases, and 6 bases lay between the germline ends. The CDR3 has 12 amino acids. Looked up from germline, CDR1 is SGHKS and CDR2 is YYEKEE (reference sequence). Supplemented by reference TRBV5-5 and TRBJ2-5, the full variable domain reads DAGVTQSPTHLIKTRGQQVTLRCSPISGHKSVSWYQQVLGQGPQFIFQYYEKEERGRGNFPDRFSARQFPNYSSELNVNALLLGDSALYLCASSFRGETQYFGPGTRLLVL.

CDR3 bases read: TGTGCCAGCAGTCTGACTCGGGGGGAGACC. As protein: CASSLTRGET. The complete CDR3 protein is CASSLTRGETQYF. The chain combines TRBV7-9 with TRBJ2-5; possible D gene TRBD2, 6 bases. From the germline J gene comes the end of the CDR3, since the read stops 3 residues before it. This CDR3 contains 13 residues. Germline V CDR1 and CDR2: SEHNR, FQNEAQ (reference sequence). With 6 bases removed from V and 5 bases from J, the gap between germline ends came to 13 bases.

This clone has a count of ten or more. The read gets to within 3 residues of the CDR3 end, and the germline J gene fills in the rest. The gene calls are TRBV20-1 and TRBJ2-1; D is perhaps TRBD2 (5 bases). V shed 1 base and J shed 7 bases, with 8 bases lying between them. The CDR3 totals 12 residues. Germline CDR1 reads DFQATT; CDR2 reads SNEGSKA (reference sequence). Partial CDR3 DNA: TGCAGTGCTAGAGTTTCGGGGAATGAG. Protein product: CSARVSGNE. The whole CDR3 is CSARVSGNEQFF.

This clone was recorded at least ten times. The read comes to an end 3 residues before the CDR3 does, leaving the germline J gene to fill in the end. V is TRBV4-1 and J is TRBJ2-7; D gene ambiguous. The CDR3 is 16 residues long. The ends were cut back, 0 bases at V and 0 bases at J, with 12 bases in the middle. Germline V gives CDR1 MGHRA, CDR2 YSYEKL. This CDR3 reads CASSQDPIRLSYEQYF. CDR3 DNA (partial): TGCGCCAGCAGCCAAGATCCAATCCGACTCTCCTACGAG.

This clone occurred many times. The missing CDR3 end, 3 residues past where the read stops, is filled in from the germline J gene. The gene calls are TRBV10-1 and TRBJ2-2; D possibly corresponds to TRBD2 (6 bases). Per the germline V gene, CDR1 is WNHNN and CDR2 is SYGVQD (reference sequence). V was pared by 0 bases and J by 6 bases, with 14 bases between. CDR3 length: 16 amino acids. The sequenced part of the CDR3 DNA is TGCGCCAGCAGTGAGTCCGGAGGGGTGCTTTCCGGGGAG. Translating it yields CASSESGGVLSGE. The full-length CDR3 reads as CASSESGGVLSGELFF.

This clone was seen many times. The observed sequence ends 3 residues before the CDR3 terminus, with the missing tail filled in from the germline J gene. The gene calls are TRBV5-1 and TRBJ2-2; maybe TRBD2 (5 bases). Deletions cut 0 bases from V and 4 bases from J, with 13 bases between. The CDR3 sequence is 16 residues long. Germline V lookup: CDR1 SGHRS, CDR2 YFSETQ. CDR3 loop: CASSLGRTAGTGELFF. Partial CDR3 DNA: TGCGCCAGCAGCTTGGGTCGCACGGCGGGCACCGGGGAG.

This clone showed up many times. Read sequence stops 3 residues before the CDR3 end, and the germline J gene provides the missing end. V is TRBV7-3 and J is TRBJ2-2; no firm D call. The CDR3 runs 15 residues. Between the trimmed V and J ends, which lost 5 bases and 4 bases, there was a span of 14 bases. In germline, CDR1 is SGHTA, CDR2 FQGTGA. Incomplete CDR3 DNA: TGTGCCAGCAGCCGACTTCCCTCGGGCACCGGGGAG. Its protein product is CASSRLPSGTGE. The full CDR3 reads CASSRLPSGTGELFF.

This clone showed up many times. Read coverage stops 3 residues before the CDR3 terminus; the germline J gene supplies the remainder. The gene calls are TRBV20-1 and TRBJ2-1; a possible D gene is TRBD2 (6 bases). The CDR3 sequence is 14 residues long. V was trimmed by 6 bases and J by 0 bases, leaving 12 bases between them. Germline CDR1 and CDR2: DFQATT and SNEGSKA (reference sequence). Incomplete CDR3 DNA: TGCAGTGCCCACCTGACTAGCTCCTACAATGAG. Its protein is CSAHLTSSYNE. The whole CDR3 protein is CSAHLTSSYNEQFF.

This clone was found many times. From the germline J gene comes the end of the CDR3, since the read stops 3 residues before it. The genes are TRBV29-1 and TRBJ2-6; 9 nucleotides match TRBD1. J gave up 1 base and V 6 bases, and 4 bases lay outside the gene matches. The CDR3 is made up of 15 amino acids. Germline-derived CDR1 and CDR2 are SQVTM and ANQGSEA. CDR3 in amino acids: CSVLTGGSGANVLTF. The DNA read from the CDR3 is TGCAGCGTCCTGACAGGGGGTTCTGGGGCCAACGTC.

This clone was counted at least ten times. From the germline J gene comes the end of the CDR3, since the read stops 3 residues before it. The V gene is TRBV28, the J gene TRBJ1-2, with 7 bases that match TRBD1. CDR3 length equals 15 residues. CDR1 is MDHEN and CDR2 is SYDVKM in the germline V gene. V lost 11 bases, J lost 6 bases, and 18 bases stayed unmatched. The CDR3 sequence is CAGNWQGGGEDGYTF. The covered CDR3 bases are TGTGCCGGAAACTGGCAAGGGGGCGGAGAGGATGGC.